This is a list of T cell receptor beta chains from one sample in a study of T-cell reconstitution after alpha-beta-depleted transplantation in children. TCRdb re-analysed the PCR reads in MiXCR, keeping a single row per CDR3 protein. The repertoire holds under 300,000 distinct CDR3 sequences, with 9.7% as singletons. Sequencing used PBMCs from the stem cell graft donor, obtained from the stem cell graft. These receptors originate from a human donor who donated a stem cell graft to a child with SCID. Each CDR3 is given with its conserved first and last residue. A D gene is named only where the DNA matches it firmly. The size entry is marked missing in some rows and otherwise reads once, few, many or a size class.

clone size: many; J gene: TRBJ2-1; V gene: TRBV6-1; D gene: TRBD2; CDR3 DNA: TGTGCCAGCAGGAATAGCGGGGGCAACAATGAGCAGTTCTTC; CDR3 protein: CASRNSGGNNEQFF
clone size: many; J gene: TRBJ1-1; V gene: TRBV6-6; D gene: .; CDR3 DNA: TGTGCCAGCAGTCTAGAGACAGTGCCTAAGGGGACTGAAGCTTTCTTT; CDR3 protein: CASSLETVPKGTEAFF
clone size: many; J gene: TRBJ2-1; V gene: TRBV11-1; D gene: TRBD2; CDR3 DNA: TGTGCCAGCAGGCCGGGACTAGCGGGGGTGAGCTCCTACAATGAGCAGTTCTTC; CDR3 protein: CASRPGLAGVSSYNEQFF
clone size: many; J gene: TRBJ1-5; V gene: TRBV29-1; D gene: TRBD1; CDR3 DNA: TGCAGCGTCCGAGCCGGGACAGGGGTAAATCAGCCCCAGCATTTT; CDR3 protein: CSVRAGTGVNQPQHF
clone size: many; J gene: TRBJ1-4; V gene: TRBV4-2; D gene: .; CDR3 DNA: TGTGCCAGCAGCCAGGAAGGGCAGGGAAATGAAAAACTGTTTTTT; CDR3 protein: CASSQEGQGNEKLFF
clone size: many; J gene: TRBJ1-1; V gene: TRBV5-1; D gene: .; CDR3 DNA: TGCGCCAGCAGACGGGACCCCCTGGGTGAAGCTTTCTTT; CDR3 protein: CASRRDPLGEAFF
clone size: many; J gene: TRBJ2-3; V gene: TRBV28; D gene: .; CDR3 DNA: TGTGCCAGCAGTTTATCCTCAGCTAGAGATACGCAGTATTTT; CDR3 protein: CASSLSSARDTQYF
clone size: few; J gene: TRBJ2-5; V gene: TRBV10-2; D gene: TRBD1; CDR3 DNA: TGCGCCAGCGGATTCCAAATATATCGGGACAGGGCCGGGGAGACCCAGTACTTC; CDR3 protein: CASGFQIYRDRAGETQYF
clone size: many; J gene: TRBJ2-1; V gene: TRBV7-9; D gene: TRBD1; CDR3 DNA: TGTGCCAGCACCCTTGTGGGGACAGGTTACAATGAGCAGTTCTTC; CDR3 protein: CASTLVGTGYNEQFF
clone size: many; J gene: TRBJ2-5; V gene: TRBV28; D gene: .; CDR3 DNA: TGTACCTCGGGTTTTTCCCAGTCGACCCAGTACTTC; CDR3 protein: CTSGFSQSTQYF
clone size: many; J gene: TRBJ2-5; V gene: TRBV20-1; D gene: TRBD2; CDR3 DNA: TGCAGTGCTAGAAAGGGTGTTCTTGTTAGCGGGGGGGTTCCCCAAGAGACCCAGTACTTC; CDR3 protein: CSARKGVLVSGGVPQETQYF
clone size: .; J gene: TRBJ1-2; V gene: TRBV12-3/TRBV12-4; D gene: .; CDR3 DNA: TGTGCCAGCAGTCCGGGCACAAACTATGGCTTCACCTTC; CDR3 protein: CASSPGTNYGFTF
clone size: .; J gene: TRBJ2-1; V gene: TRBV27; D gene: .; CDR3 DNA: TGTGCCAGCAGAGGGTGGTACGACAATGAGCAGTTCTTC; CDR3 protein: CASRGWYDNEQFF
clone size: many; J gene: TRBJ1-2; V gene: TRBV7-2; D gene: .; CDR3 DNA: TGTGCCAGCAGCTTAGAAGACCGGGGTGGCTACACCTTC; CDR3 protein: CASSLEDRGGYTF
clone size: few; J gene: TRBJ1-5; V gene: TRBV5-1; D gene: TRBD1; CDR3 DNA: TGCGCCAGCAGCTTGGCCGGTAACAGGGGTCAGCCCCAGCATTTT; CDR3 protein: CASSLAGNRGQPQHF
clone size: .; J gene: TRBJ2-2; V gene: TRBV2; D gene: .; CDR3 DNA: TGTGCCAGCAGCACGACGGCGAACACCGGGGAGCTGTTTTTT; CDR3 protein: CASSTTANTGELFF
clone size: many; J gene: TRBJ1-5; V gene: TRBV12-3/TRBV12-4; D gene: .; CDR3 DNA: TGTGCCAGCAGTTTAGAGTGGGGAGCTGGTCAGCCCCAGCATTTT; CDR3 protein: CASSLEWGAGQPQHF
clone size: few; J gene: TRBJ2-3; V gene: TRBV20-1; D gene: TRBD2; CDR3 DNA: TGCAGTGCTACCCGGGGGGTTGGGACAGATACGCAGTATTTT; CDR3 protein: CSATRGVGTDTQYF
clone size: .; J gene: TRBJ1-1; V gene: TRBV18; D gene: .; CDR3 DNA: TGTGCCAGCTCCCCGGCGGGCTTTCTCGAAACTGAAGCTTTCTTT; CDR3 protein: CASSPAGFLETEAFF
clone size: many; J gene: TRBJ1-1; V gene: TRBV12-3/TRBV12-4; D gene: .; CDR3 DNA: TGTGCCAGCAGTTTCAGGGGCCAAAGGAACACTGAAGCTTTCTTT; CDR3 protein: CASSFRGQRNTEAFF
clone size: few; J gene: TRBJ2-5; V gene: TRBV2; D gene: TRBD2; CDR3 DNA: TGTGCCAGCAGTCCCACTAGCGCCCGAGAGACCCAGTACTTC; CDR3 protein: CASSPTSARETQYF
clone size: few; J gene: TRBJ2-1; V gene: TRBV7-2; D gene: .; CDR3 DNA: TGTGCCAGCAGCTTAGGGAGCAATGAGCAGTTCTTC; CDR3 protein: CASSLGSNEQFF
clone size: many; J gene: TRBJ2-3; V gene: TRBV2; D gene: .; CDR3 DNA: TGTGCCAGCAGTGAAGACAGAGCCAGCACAGATACGCAGTATTTT; CDR3 protein: CASSEDRASTDTQYF
clone size: many; J gene: TRBJ2-3; V gene: TRBV4-3; D gene: .; CDR3 DNA: TGCGCCAGCAGCCAAGGTTTCCGTAGCACAGATACGCAGTATTTT; CDR3 protein: CASSQGFRSTDTQYF
clone size: .; J gene: TRBJ2-5; V gene: TRBV29-1; D gene: TRBD2; CDR3 DNA: TGCAGCGTTCGGACTAGCGGGGGACAAGAGACCCAGTACTTC; CDR3 protein: CSVRTSGGQETQYF
clone size: many; J gene: TRBJ2-7; V gene: TRBV18; D gene: .; CDR3 DNA: TGTGCCAGCTCACCACCTGACGGGACCTACGAGCAGTACTTC; CDR3 protein: CASSPPDGTYEQYF
clone size: many; J gene: TRBJ1-1; V gene: TRBV5-1; D gene: TRBD1; CDR3 DNA: TGCGCCAGCAGCGGGACAGCCTCGGTGAGGAGTGCTGAAGCTTTCTTT; CDR3 protein: CASSGTASVRSAEAFF
clone size: many; J gene: TRBJ2-3; V gene: TRBV5-1; D gene: .; CDR3 DNA: TGCGCCAGCAGCTTGGGGCAAGGGCTTTCCACCACAGATACGCAGTATTTT; CDR3 protein: CASSLGQGLSTTDTQYF
clone size: many; J gene: TRBJ1-1; V gene: TRBV5-1; D gene: .; CDR3 DNA: TGCGCCAGCAGCTTGGCCCCAGGGAGAGCTTTCTTT; CDR3 protein: CASSLAPGRAFF
clone size: many; J gene: TRBJ2-1; V gene: TRBV4-3; D gene: TRBD2; CDR3 DNA: TGCGCCAGCAGCCCCAGAAGGACTAGCGGGGGGGCCTCCTACAATGAGCAGTTCTTC; CDR3 protein: CASSPRRTSGGASYNEQFF
clone size: many; J gene: TRBJ2-7; V gene: TRBV12-3/TRBV12-4; D gene: TRBD1; CDR3 DNA: TGTGCCAGCAGTTTTGCTACCGGGACAGCCACCTACGAGCAGTACTTC; CDR3 protein: CASSFATGTATYEQYF
clone size: many; J gene: TRBJ2-1; V gene: TRBV6-5; D gene: TRBD2; CDR3 DNA: TGTGCCAGCAGTTCGTGGCGGGGGGGCGGATACAATGAGCAGTTCTTC; CDR3 protein: CASSSWRGGGYNEQFF
clone size: .; J gene: TRBJ1-1; V gene: TRBV2; D gene: TRBD1; CDR3 DNA: TGTGCCAGCAGTGGGTCAACAGGGGTGGGCATGAACACTGAAGCTTTCTTT; CDR3 protein: CASSGSTGVGMNTEAFF
clone size: many; J gene: TRBJ1-2; V gene: TRBV29-1; D gene: .; CDR3 DNA: TGCAGCGTCACAAGCCATCCTTATGGCTACACCTTC; CDR3 protein: CSVTSHPYGYTF
clone size: many; J gene: TRBJ2-3; V gene: TRBV9; D gene: TRBD2; CDR3 DNA: TGTGCCAGCAGCAGCGGGGGCCCTTCTAGCACAGATACGCAGTATTTT; CDR3 protein: CASSSGGPSSTDTQYF
clone size: many; J gene: TRBJ1-1; V gene: TRBV29-1; D gene: .; CDR3 DNA: TGCAGCGTTGAAGGACGCGGACAGTCCATGAACACTGAAGCTTTCTTT; CDR3 protein: CSVEGRGQSMNTEAFF